This T cell receptor beta chain is from a study of control samples from healthy donors and cancer patients. This table comes from immunoSEQ multiplex PCR, and its TCRdb copy is limited to in-frame clones, with some not included. The sample includes about 40,000 clones, around 87% of them seen just once. The CDR3 sequence is 16 residues long. V lost 4 bases and J 6 bases, leaving 22 bases between the germline ends. The V gene's germline CDR1 is MGHRA and CDR2 YSYEKL. This chain links TRBV4-1 with TRBJ2-7; D tentatively reads TRBD1 or TRBD2 (5 bases each). The sequence came from an older woman with lung cancer. Sequenced material: PBMCs. The CDR3 loop reads CASSRRTGTPGSEQYF. The CDR3 nucleotides read TGCGCCAGCAGCCGAAGAACCGGGACCCCAGGGAGCGAGCAGTACTTC.